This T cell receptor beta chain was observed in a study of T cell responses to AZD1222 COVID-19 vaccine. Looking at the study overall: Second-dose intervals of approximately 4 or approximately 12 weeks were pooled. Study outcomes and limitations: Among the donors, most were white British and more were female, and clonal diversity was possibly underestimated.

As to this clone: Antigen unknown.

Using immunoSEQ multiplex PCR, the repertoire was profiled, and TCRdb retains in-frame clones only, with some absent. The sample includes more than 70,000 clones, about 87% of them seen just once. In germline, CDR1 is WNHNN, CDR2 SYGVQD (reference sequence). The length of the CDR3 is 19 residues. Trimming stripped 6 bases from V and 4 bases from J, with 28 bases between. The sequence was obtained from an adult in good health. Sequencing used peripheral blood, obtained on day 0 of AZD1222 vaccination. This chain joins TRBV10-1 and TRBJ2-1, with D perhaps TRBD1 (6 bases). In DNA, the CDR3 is TGCGCCAGCAGCGCCTCTCGACCGGGACACCCACCCGAGTACAATGAGCAGTTCTTC. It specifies CASSASRPGHPPEYNEQFF.